This TCR beta chain was recorded in a study of early stage breast cancer tumors. Study-level results: Bulk DNA sequencing of unsorted cells missed chain pairing and markers.

Per germline, CDR1 SGHRS and CDR2 YFSETQ. The V gene lost 4 bases and the J gene lost 2 bases, with 6 bases spanning the gap. This CDR3 is built from 12 residues. Notes on this clone: Its target is not known.

Libraries were prepared by immunoSEQ multiplex PCR; TCRdb keeps only in-frame clonotypes and omits some of them. There are around 20,000 clones in the sample; 80% to 90% occur only once, and under 2% lies in the top ten. The sequence was collected from a person aged 70 to 79 with breast cancer. Sequencing was performed on blood. The gene calls are TRBV5-1 and TRBJ2-5, with D uncertain. CDR3 amino acids: CASSPGQETQYF. The CDR3, as DNA: TGCGCCAGCAGCCCGGGTCAAGAGACCCAGTACTTC.